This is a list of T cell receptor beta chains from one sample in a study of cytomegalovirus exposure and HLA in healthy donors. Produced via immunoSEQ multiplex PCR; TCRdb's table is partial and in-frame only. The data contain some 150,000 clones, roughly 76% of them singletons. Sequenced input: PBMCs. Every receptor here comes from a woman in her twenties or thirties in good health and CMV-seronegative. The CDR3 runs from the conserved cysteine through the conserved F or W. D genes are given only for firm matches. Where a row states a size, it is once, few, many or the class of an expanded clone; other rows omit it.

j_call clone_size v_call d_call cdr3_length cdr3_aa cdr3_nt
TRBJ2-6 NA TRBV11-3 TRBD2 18 CASSPTSGSITGANVLTF TGTGCCAGCAGCCCGACTAGCGGGAGCATCACTGGGGCCAACGTCCTGACTTTC
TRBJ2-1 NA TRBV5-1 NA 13 CASSSSRGNEQFF TGCGCCAGCAGCTCTTCCAGGGGCAATGAGCAGTTCTTC
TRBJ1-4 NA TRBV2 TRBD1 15 CASRAGQAGNEKLFF TGTGCCAGCAGGGCTGGACAGGCCGGTAATGAAAAACTGTTTTTT
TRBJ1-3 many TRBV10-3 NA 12 CAISDNGNTIYF TGTGCCATCAGTGACAATGGAAACACCATATATTTT
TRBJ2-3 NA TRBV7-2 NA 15 CASSFGGISTDTQYF TGTGCCAGCAGCTTCGGCGGAATTAGCACAGATACGCAGTATTTT
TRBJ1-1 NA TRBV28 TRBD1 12 CASRQGGLGAFF TGTGCCAGCAGGCAGGGGGGTCTTGGAGCTTTCTTT
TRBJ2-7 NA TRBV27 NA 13 CASTDILTYEQYF TGTGCCAGCACGGACATCCTTACCTACGAGCAGTACTTC
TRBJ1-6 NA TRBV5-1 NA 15 CASSWGERGNSPLHF TGCGCCAGCAGCTGGGGGGAACGGGGTAATTCACCCCTCCACTTT
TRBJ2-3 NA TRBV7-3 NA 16 CASSLEAGAPTDTQYF TGTGCCAGCAGCTTAGAGGCAGGGGCCCCCACAGATACGCAGTATTTT
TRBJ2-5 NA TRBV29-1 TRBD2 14 CSVSTGGRQETQYF TGCAGCGTTTCAACGGGGGGGCGCCAAGAGACCCAGTACTTC
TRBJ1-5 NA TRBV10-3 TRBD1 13 CAISVDRSQPQHF TGTGCCATCAGTGTGGACAGGTCCCAGCCCCAGCATTTT
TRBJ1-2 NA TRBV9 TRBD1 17 CASSAATGTGGLVGYTF TGTGCCAGCAGCGCCGCGACCGGGACAGGGGGCTTGGTGGGCTACACCTTC
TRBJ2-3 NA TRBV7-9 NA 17 CASSPTPLEPKTDTQYF TGTGCCAGCAGCCCGACCCCACTAGAACCGAAAACAGATACGCAGTATTTT
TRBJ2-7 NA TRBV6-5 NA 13 CASRRVVSYEQYF TGTGCCAGCAGACGGGTCGTATCCTACGAGCAGTACTTC
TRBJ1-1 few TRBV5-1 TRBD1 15 CASRLRQGMNTEAFF TGCGCCAGCAGACTCAGACAGGGAATGAACACTGAAGCTTTCTTT
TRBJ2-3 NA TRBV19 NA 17 CASSMMERAGREDTQYF TGTGCCAGTAGTATGATGGAAAGGGCGGGAAGGGAAGATACGCAGTATTTT
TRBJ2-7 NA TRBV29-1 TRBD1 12 CSVGTGTGEQYF TGCAGCGTAGGTACAGGGACAGGGGAGCAGTACTTC
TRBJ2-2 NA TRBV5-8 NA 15 CASSLKRPNTGELFF TGTGCCAGCAGCTTGAAGAGGCCGAACACCGGGGAGCTGTTTTTT
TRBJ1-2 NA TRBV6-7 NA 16 CASTPGRGMRDYGYTF TGTGCCAGCACCCCAGGGAGGGGAATGAGGGACTATGGCTACACCTTC